Listed here are 20 T cell receptor beta chains from one sample, sequenced in a study of T cell responses to AZD1222 COVID-19 vaccine. Here immunoSEQ multiplex PCR was the method, and the copy in TCRdb shows in-frame clones only, minus some. Here the sample spans around 200,000 clones, around 94% being singletons. Source: peripheral blood, taken 28 days after the second AZD1222 dose. The receptors originated from an adult who received the AZD1222 COVID-19 vaccine.

The chain has TRBV6-6 and TRBJ1-2; possible D gene TRBD1, 6 bases. Germline lookup yields CDR1 MNHNY and CDR2 SVGAGI (reference sequence). The CDR3 spans 15 residues. V shed 0 bases and J shed 0 bases, with 8 bases lying between them. This CDR3 reads CASSYSTGTNYGYTF. The DNA of the CDR3 is TGTGCCAGCAGTTACTCTACAGGGACTAACTATGGCTACACCTTC.

The chain carries TRBV6-1 and TRBJ2-2; 7 bases align to TRBD1. The CDR3 runs 14 residues. Germline V gene data show CDR1 as MNHNS and CDR2 as SASEGT. V dropped 3 bases and J dropped 3; count of bases not matched to a gene: 1. For the CDR3, the DNA is TGTGCCAGCAGTGACAGGGGGTACACCGGGGAGCTGTTTTTT. Protein sequence: CASSDRGYTGELFF.

The V gene is TRBV5-8, the J gene TRBJ2-7; 9 nucleotides match TRBD1. CDR1 and CDR2 from the germline V gene are SGHTS and YDEGEE. The CDR3 runs to 15 residues. Trimming took 4 bases from V and 6 from J; bases not matched to a gene: 11. The CDR3 sequence is CASSPRDRAPSEQYF. In DNA form, the CDR3 reads TGTGCCAGCAGCCCCCGGGACAGGGCCCCCTCCGAGCAGTACTTC.

The chain joins TRBV7-3 to TRBJ2-3; weak D call: TRBD2 (5 bases). There are 15 residues in the CDR3. V lost 4 bases to trimming and J lost 3 bases, with 14 bases between them. Per germline, CDR1 SGHTA and CDR2 FQGTGA. The CDR3 DNA reads as TGTGCCAGCAGCTCAGGATCGGGGAGAACAGATACGCAGTATTTT. It is translated as CASSSGSGRTDTQYF.

This chain joins TRBV7-9 and TRBJ2-1; D ambiguous. The CDR3 contains 16 residues. V was clipped by 5 bases and J by 7 bases, with 21 bases between them. Germline V gives CDR1 SEHNR, CDR2 FQNEAQ (reference sequence). CDR3 amino acids: CASSPFLSPDGNEQFF. The CDR3 nucleotides read TGTGCCAGCAGCCCCTTTCTGAGTCCCGACGGGAATGAGCAGTTCTTC.

Concerning this clone: Different DNA sequences within this sample yield the same CDR3. The chain employs TRBV4-3 and TRBJ1-1, with D possibly being TRBD1 (6 bases). The CDR3 is made up of 14 amino acids. The V gene's germline CDR1 is LGHNA and CDR2 YSLEER. The germline V and J ends were trimmed by 4 bases and 1 base, with 10 bases remaining between them. CDR3 protein: CASSPETGNTEAFF. The DNA for the CDR3 is TGCGCCAGCAGCCCTGAGACAGGGAACACTGAAGCTTTCTTT.

This chain links TRBV2 with TRBJ2-2, with a weak D call TRBD2 (7 bases). The CDR3 runs 13 residues. The germline V gene encodes CDR1 SNHLY and CDR2 FYNNEI. The V and J ends lost 6 bases and 6 bases respectively, with 11 bases between them. CDR3 sequence: CASSQGRAGELFF. DNA of the CDR3: TGTGCCAGCAGCCAGGGGAGGGCCGGGGAGCTGTTTTTT.

This clone was observed a handful of times. This CDR3 reads CASSGGLAGDGGELFF. The CDR3, as DNA: TGTGCCAGCAGCGGGGGACTAGCGGGAGATGGAGGGGAGCTGTTTTTT. This chain joins TRBV5-8 and TRBJ2-2, with 14 bases lining up with TRBD2. With 4 bases clipped from V and 8 bases from J, the junction kept 7 bases outside the gene matches. The CDR3 covers 16 residues. In germline, CDR1 is SGHTS, CDR2 YDEGEE. Filled out from reference TRBV5-8 and TRBJ2-2, the complete variable domain reads EAGVTQSPTHLIKTRGQQATLRCSPISGHTSVYWYQQALGLGLQFLLWYDEGEERNRGNFPPRFSGRQFPNYSSELNVNALELEDSALYLCASSGGLAGDGGELFFGEGSRLTVL.

The V call is TRBV21-1, the J call TRBJ2-1. TRBV21-1 is a pseudogene segment. The CDR3 runs to 20 residues. The CDR3 region is CASSKAPREWGPLGVNEQFF. CDR3 sequence (DNA): TGTGCCAGCAGCAAAGCGCCCCGGGAGTGGGGGCCATTAGGGGTCAATGAGCAGTTCTTC.

This chain joins TRBV6-5 and TRBJ2-1, with 9 bases that match TRBD1. V gave up 2 bases and J gave up 4 bases; unmatched junction bases: 3. CDR1 and CDR2 from the germline V gene are MNHEY and SVGAGI. The CDR3 is 15 amino acids. DNA for the CDR3: TGTGCCAGCAGTTACCAGGGACAGGGTTACAATGAGCAGTTCTTC. Its protein is CASSYQGQGYNEQFF.

The V and J genes are TRBV3-1 (or the pseudogene TRBV3-2) and TRBJ2-3; maybe TRBD2 (6 bases). This CDR3 is built from 14 residues. Germline CDR1 reads LGHDT; CDR2 reads YNNKEL (reference sequence). V shed 9 bases and J shed 0 bases, with 13 bases lying between them. CDR3 amino acids: CASSARGSTDTQYF. CDR3 sequence (DNA): TGTGCCAGTTCGGCGCGGGGCAGCACAGATACGCAGTATTTT.

The chain uses TRBV27 and TRBJ1-5; 8 positions agree with TRBD1. With 6 bases clipped from V and 5 bases from J, the junction kept 6 bases outside the gene matches. Germline V gene lookup returns CDR1 MNHEY and CDR2 SMNVEV (reference sequence). The CDR3 spans 14 residues. The CDR3 loop is CASSAGQGHQPQHF. CDR3 sequence (DNA): TGTGCCAGCAGCGCCGGACAGGGTCATCAGCCCCAGCATTTT.

The chain recombines TRBV6-5 with TRBJ2-1; 12 positions agree with TRBD2. Germline CDR1 reads MNHEY; CDR2 reads SVGAGI. CDR3 length: 15 residues. Trimming at V came to 6 bases and at J to 7 bases, leaving 7 bases not matched to a gene. CDR3 region: CASRPTSGRLNEQFF. In DNA, the CDR3 is TGTGCCAGCAGGCCAACTAGCGGGAGGTTGAATGAGCAGTTCTTC.

CDR3 coding DNA: TGTGCCAGCAGTGAATCAATCAGCGTTACGGAGACCCAGTACTTC. Protein: CASSESISVTETQYF. This chain uses TRBV6-1 with TRBJ2-5; D remains unclear. The CDR3 loop spans 15 amino acids. CDR1 MNHNS and CDR2 SASEGT come from the germline V gene. Trimming took 2 bases from V and 5 from J, leaving 15 bases between them.

The CDR3 loop is CASSLDAGRNQPQHF. DNA for the CDR3: TGCGCCAGCAGCTTGGACGCGGGAAGGAATCAGCCCCAGCATTTT. This sequence joins TRBV5-1 and TRBJ1-5, with D hard to call. This CDR3 comprises 15 residues. V lost 0 bases and J lost 4, with 11 bases in between. The germline gives CDR1 SGHRS, CDR2 YFSETQ.

CDR3 protein: CASSDGGRLYEQYF. For the CDR3, the DNA is TGTGCCAGCAGCGACGGGGGGCGCCTCTACGAGCAGTACTTC. This chain connects TRBV7-9 to TRBJ2-7; perhaps TRBD2 as D (7 bases). CDR3 length: 14 amino acids. V shed 5 bases and J shed 3 bases, with 14 bases lying between them. Germline assignment: CDR1 SEHNR and CDR2 FQNEAQ (reference sequence).

This chain joins TRBV18 and TRBJ2-7; TRBD2 is a possible D gene (5 bases). V gave up 5 bases and J gave up 2 bases, with 22 bases separating them. The germline V gene has CDR1 KGHSH and CDR2 LQKENI. The CDR3 is 17 amino acids. The CDR3 is CASSAGRGYFGTYEQYF. The DNA of the CDR3 is TGTGCCAGCTCAGCCGGCCGGGGATATTTCGGTACCTACGAGCAGTACTTC.

This rearrangement joins TRBV5-4 to TRBJ2-3; perhaps TRBD2 as D (5 bases). Germline V gene data show CDR1 as SGHNT and CDR2 as YYREEE (reference sequence). Between the trimmed V and J ends, which lost 2 bases and 3 bases, there was a span of 13 bases. There are 15 residues in the CDR3. The CDR3 DNA sequence: TGTGCCAGCAGCTTCCCGGGGATATCAACAGATACGCAGTATTTT. The encoded protein is CASSFPGISTDTQYF.

This clone was detected once. The rearrangement joins TRBV6-2 or TRBV6-3 to TRBJ1-1, with 7 positions matching TRBD1. Per the germline V gene, CDR1 is MNHEY and CDR2 is SVGEGT. V trimming: 2 bases; J trimming: 2 bases; junction bases outside the gene matches: 2. There are 14 residues in the CDR3. For the CDR3, the DNA is TGTGCCAGCAGTTACGGACAGGACAACACTGAAGCTTTCTTT. This encodes CASSYGQDNTEAFF.

CDR3 in amino acids: CASSLVLGATEAFF. The CDR3 DNA sequence: TGCGCCAGCAGCTTGGTCTTAGGGGCCACTGAAGCTTTCTTT. The gene calls are TRBV5-1 and TRBJ1-1; D might be TRBD1 (5 bases). From germline, CDR1 is SGHRS and CDR2 YFSETQ. CDR3 length equals 14 residues. V lost 0 bases and J lost 4, with 10 bases in between.